What follows are 18 T cell receptor beta chains derived from one specimen sequenced in a study of post-analysis software for immune sequencing data. These receptors' targets are unknown. The TCR beta cDNA libraries carried unique molecular identifiers. MiXCR, run by TCRdb on the PCR reads, gives a single entry per CDR3 protein. The sample comprises around 710,000 distinct CDR3 sequences, around 45% of which are singletons, and roughly 4.9% rests with the top ten. Study-wide results and limits: Patients carried a handful of TRBV segments more frequently than controls did, and TRBV5-6, TRBV5-1 and TRBV20-1 were among them.

The sample comprised blood. The receptors originated from a girl between 10 and 17 years old with multiple sclerosis.

This clonotype has only a few counts. The chain recombines TRBV12-3 or TRBV12-4 with TRBJ1-1; D ambiguous. There are 14 residues in the CDR3. V lost 3 bases to trimming and J lost 1 base, with 9 bases between them. The CDR3, as DNA: TGTGCCAGCAGTTTTCGGAGGACGAACACTGAAGCTTTCTTT. Translating gives CASSFRRTNTEAFF.

This clonotype has more than one count but fewer than ten. The gene calls are TRBV7-2 and TRBJ2-7; D assignment may be TRBD1 or TRBD2 (6 bases each). CDR1 is SGHTA and CDR2 is FQGNSA in the germline V gene. The CDR3 has 14 amino acids. The V gene lost 7 bases and the J gene lost 2 bases, with 15 bases spanning the gap. CDR3 sequence (DNA): TGTGCCAGCACTGGACTACAGGGCACCTACGAGCAGTACTTC. The encoded protein is CASTGLQGTYEQYF.

This clonotype was seen a few times. This chain links TRBV20-1 with TRBJ2-1; the match to TRBD2 covers 7 bases. This CDR3 comprises 15 residues. J lost 7 bases, V lost 3 bases, and 12 bases had no gene match. Per germline, CDR1 DFQATT and CDR2 SNEGSKA (reference sequence). The CDR3 spells CSASTPRGSRNEQFF. DNA of the CDR3: TGCAGTGCTAGCACCCCCCGCGGGAGTAGGAATGAGCAGTTCTTC.

The chain carries TRBV25-1 and TRBJ1-1, with TRBD1 matching over 8 bases. Per germline, CDR1 MGHDK and CDR2 SYGVNS. Trimming cost V 5 bases and J 3 bases; bases outside gene matches: 2. The CDR3 is made up of 13 amino acids. Here the CDR3 DNA reads TGTGCCAGCAGTCGGGGACAGGACACTGAAGCTTTCTTT. It specifies CASSRGQDTEAFF.

This clonotype was recorded many times. The chain couples TRBV10-3 to TRBJ2-1; 14 positions match TRBD2. After removal of 6 bases from V and 9 bases from J, the junction contained 7 bases not matched to a gene. Looked up from germline, CDR1 is ENHRY and CDR2 is SYGVKD. The CDR3 contains 15 residues. The CDR3 DNA sequence: TGTGCCATCAGACCCGGGACTAGCGGGAGCGGTGAGCAGTTCTTC. Residues: CAIRPGTSGSGEQFF.

V and J are TRBV28 and TRBJ1-5; TRBD1 matches 7 bases. Germline CDR1 MDHEN, CDR2 SYDVKM. The V segment lost 5 bases and the J segment 4 bases; nucleotides outside the gene matches: 5. This CDR3 spans 14 amino acids. This CDR3 is CASSLQGKNQPQHF. CDR3 in DNA: TGTGCCAGCAGTCTACAGGGGAAAAATCAGCCCCAGCATTTT.

This clonotype was counted a few times. The chain uses TRBV3-1 and TRBJ2-7, with D possibly being TRBD1 or TRBD2 (6 bases each). In germline, CDR1 is LGHDT, CDR2 YNNKEL (reference sequence). The length of the CDR3 is 15 residues. V gave up 2 bases and J gave up 3 bases, with 14 bases separating them. In DNA, the CDR3 is TGTGCCAGCAGCCAAATGGCCGGGGGCCTCTACGAGCAGTACTTC. Translating gives CASSQMAGGLYEQYF.

The rearrangement links TRBV5-1 to TRBJ2-3; maybe TRBD2 (6 bases). The germline V and J ends were trimmed by 6 bases and 6 bases, with 14 bases remaining between them. The CDR3 contains 13 residues. Per germline, CDR1 SGHRS and CDR2 YFSETQ. CDR3 protein: CASTTGRGDTQYF. The CDR3 region has the DNA TGCGCCAGCACAACCGGGAGAGGGGATACGCAGTATTTT. The full variable domain, with the rest looked up from reference TRBV5-1 and TRBJ2-3, is KAGVTQTPRYLIKTRGQQVTLSCSPISGHRSVSWYQQTPGQGLQFLFEYFSETQRNKGNFPGRFSGRQFSNSRSEMNVSTLELGDSALYLCASTTGRGDTQYFGPGTRLTVL.

DNA of the CDR3: TGTGCCAGCAGTGGCTTTGAGACATACGAGCAGTACTTC. Its protein product is CASSGFETYEQYF. The chain has TRBV6-1 and TRBJ2-5; D is uncertain. Matching the DNA end better, TRBJ2-7 makes the J call doubtful. Germline CDR1 MNHNS, CDR2 SASEGT. The CDR3 consists of 13 residues.

This clonotype was seen more than once but under ten times. V gene TRBV28 combines with J gene TRBJ2-1; D tentatively reads TRBD1 or TRBD2 (6 bases each). V lost 7 bases to trimming and J lost 5 bases, with 9 bases between them. CDR1 and CDR2 (germline): MDHEN, SYDVKM. The CDR3 extends over 12 amino acids. The CDR3 sequence: CASNREDNEQFF. The CDR3 coding sequence is TGTGCCAGCAACAGGGAGGACAATGAGCAGTTCTTC.

This chain uses TRBV6-5 with TRBJ1-2; weak D call: TRBD1 (6 bases). The CDR3 has 13 residues. V lost 3 bases and J lost 4, with 9 bases in between. The germline CDR1 and CDR2 sequences are MNHEY and SVGAGI. The CDR3 protein is CASSYGQLYGYTF. In DNA, the CDR3 is TGTGCCAGCAGTTATGGACAGCTCTATGGCTACACCTTC.

This clonotype came up a few times. The CDR3 DNA follows: TGTGCCAGCAGCCAAGGAGCCAGTACCTCCTACGAGCAGTACTTC. Translated, it gives CASSQGASTSYEQYF. This chain links TRBV4-2 with TRBJ2-7; no definite D call. Germline CDR1 is LGHNA and CDR2 is YNFKEQ. There are 15 residues in the CDR3. V was trimmed by 1 base and J by 0 bases, leaving 10 bases between them.

This clonotype was detected a few times. CDR3 sequence: CASSSSLDRRYSNQPQHF. The CDR3 nucleotides are TGTGCCAGCAGTTCCTCTTTGGACAGACGATATAGCAATCAGCCCCAGCATTTT. The gene calls are TRBV12-3 or TRBV12-4 and TRBJ1-5, with D possibly TRBD1 on 6 matching bases. The CDR3 totals 18 residues. Trimming took 4 bases from V and 0 from J, leaving 19 bases between them.

The V call is TRBV5-1, the J call TRBJ2-2; 13 nucleotides align to TRBD2. This CDR3 region has 17 residues. V lost 4 bases, J lost 4 bases, and 7 bases stayed unmatched. From germline, CDR1 is SGHRS and CDR2 YFSETQ. CDR3 sequence: CASSRTSGSRGTGELFF. The CDR3 DNA follows: TGCGCCAGCAGCCGGACTAGCGGGAGTCGAGGCACCGGGGAGCTGTTTTTT.

J is TRBJ1-2 and V is TRBV3-1, with 8 positions matching TRBD1. The J segment lost 5 bases and the V segment lost 8 bases, leaving 10 bases of the junction unmatched. In germline, CDR1 is LGHDT, CDR2 YNNKEL (reference sequence). This CDR3 region has 14 residues. CDR3 nucleotide sequence: TGTGCCAGCTCAGGGGGCGGTCCTCGTTATGGCTACACCTTC. Residues: CASSGGGPRYGYTF.

The rearrangement joins TRBV7-2 to TRBJ1-1, with D possibly matching TRBD1 (6 bases). CDR1 is SGHTA, CDR2 FQGNSA, per germline. This CDR3 has 17 amino acids. V was pared by 1 base and J by 0 bases, with 15 bases between. In nucleotides, the CDR3 is TGTGCCAGCAGCTTAGTTCTTCAGGGGATGATGAACACTGAAGCTTTCTTT. It codes for CASSLVLQGMMNTEAFF.

This rearrangement joins TRBV3-1 to TRBJ2-1; 10 nucleotides align to TRBD2. The ends lost 4 bases at V and 3 bases at J; junction bases unmatched: 12. The length of the CDR3 is 18 residues. Germline loops: CDR1 LGHDT, CDR2 YNNKEL (reference sequence). Here the CDR3 DNA reads TGTGCCAGCAGCCCGGTCAGCCTAGGGACTAGCGACTACAATGAGCAGTTCTTC. This gives the protein CASSPVSLGTSDYNEQFF.

This sequence joins TRBV28 and TRBJ2-5; D assignment may be TRBD1 or TRBD2 (5 bases each). Between the trimmed V and J ends, which lost 6 bases and 11 bases, there was a span of 25 bases. Germline CDR1 MDHEN, CDR2 SYDVKM. This CDR3 has 15 amino acids. CDR3 in DNA: TGTGCCAGCAGAGTGGGGGACCAATCCCTACGCGGGCAGTACTTC. Its protein is CASRVGDQSLRGQYF.